This T cell receptor (beta chain) was sequenced in a study of PD-1 blockade in classical Hodgkin lymphoma. Study-wide results and limits: CD4+ TCR diversity, unlike CD8+, climbed significantly by C4D1. What caused the repertoire differences, perhaps disease activity or prior therapy, remains undefined. Newly diagnosed patients had baseline TCR diversity that was reportedly lower than that of healthy donors.

Documented time point: cycle 4 day 1 (C4D1), after around six weeks of nivolumab. Each of the patients experienced relapse following autologous stem cell transplantation, and their brentuximab vedotin exposure differed. Starting with thawed PBMCs, CD4+ T cells were purified by magnetic negative selection. Under best response, outcomes were complete response, partial response or progressive disease. On this clone: The antigen is unknown.

Germline lookup yields CDR1 SNHLY and CDR2 FYNNEI. Trimming took off 5 bases at V and 5 bases at J, with 9 bases between the two ends. The CDR3 covers 12 residues. TCRdb's table, derived via immunoSEQ multiplex PCR, lists solely in-frame clones and lacks some. The sample records 20,000 to 25,000 clones, 75% to 90% being singletons. This clonotype was obtained from a human donor with classical Hodgkin lymphoma. The rearrangement uses TRBV2 and TRBJ2-5; D possibly uses TRBD1 or TRBD2 (6 bases each). The sample was CD4+ T cells from blood, taken before the fourth cycle of nivolumab. CDR3 loop: CASSRGRETQYF. DNA for the CDR3: TGTGCCAGCAGTCGGGGGCGGGAGACCCAGTACTTC.